This TCR beta chain was observed in a study of T cells in localized non-small cell lung cancer. V shed 1 base and J shed 8 bases, with 14 bases lying between them. The CDR3 has 14 amino acids. From germline, CDR1 is SGHTA and CDR2 FQGNSA. Repertoires were generated with immunoSEQ multiplex PCR, while TCRdb's copy carries only in-frame clones and drops some. The sample has about 26,000 clones, approximately 90% seen once. Study conclusions and caveats: Peak T cell clonality was found in uninvolved adjacent lung, exceeding tumor. Heterogeneity cannot be ruled out, as sequencing used one tumor region only. Within adjacent lung there appeared a median around 55 of the top 100 tumor clones. A denser population of T cells in blood accompanied longer overall survival.

In the case of this clone: Its antigen is unidentified.

The material sequenced was peripheral blood, taken before any cancer treatment. The sequence was collected from a female donor older than 55 with stage II squamous cell lung carcinoma. V gene TRBV7-2 combines with J gene TRBJ1-2, with a possible D match to TRBD1 (5 bases). The CDR3 DNA sequence: TGTGCCAGCAGCTTAGTCGGGGCGGGTCGAGGCTACACCTTC. This gives the protein CASSLVGAGRGYTF.